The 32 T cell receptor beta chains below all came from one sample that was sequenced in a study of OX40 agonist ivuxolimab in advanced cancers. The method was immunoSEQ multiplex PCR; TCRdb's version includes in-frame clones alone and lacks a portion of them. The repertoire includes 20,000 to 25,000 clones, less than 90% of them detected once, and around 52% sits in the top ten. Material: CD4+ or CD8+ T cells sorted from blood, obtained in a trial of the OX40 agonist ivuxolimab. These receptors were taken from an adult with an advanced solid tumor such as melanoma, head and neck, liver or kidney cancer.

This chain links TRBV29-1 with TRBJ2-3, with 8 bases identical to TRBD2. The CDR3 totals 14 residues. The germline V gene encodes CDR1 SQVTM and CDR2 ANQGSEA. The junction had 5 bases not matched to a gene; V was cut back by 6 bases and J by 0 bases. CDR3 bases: TGCAGCGTCGGCGGGGGGATCAGCACAGATACGCAGTATTTT. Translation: CSVGGGISTDTQYF.

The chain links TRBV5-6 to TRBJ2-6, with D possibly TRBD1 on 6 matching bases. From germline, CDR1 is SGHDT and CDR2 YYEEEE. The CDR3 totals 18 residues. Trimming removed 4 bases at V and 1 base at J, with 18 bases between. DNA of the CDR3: TGTGCCAGCAGCCTCCCCGGACAGAGGAGGTCTGGGGCCAACGTCCTGACTTTC. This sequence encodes CASSLPGQRRSGANVLTF.

The CDR3 DNA is TGTGCCTGGAGTGTGCCGGTCACGGAAGAGACCCAGTACTTC. The encoded protein is CAWSVPVTEETQYF. The chain joins TRBV30 to TRBJ2-5; D uncertain. This CDR3 comprises 14 residues. Trimming left V 0 bases short and J 3 bases short, with 11 bases between. Germline V gene data show CDR1 as GTSNPN and CDR2 as SVGIG (reference sequence).

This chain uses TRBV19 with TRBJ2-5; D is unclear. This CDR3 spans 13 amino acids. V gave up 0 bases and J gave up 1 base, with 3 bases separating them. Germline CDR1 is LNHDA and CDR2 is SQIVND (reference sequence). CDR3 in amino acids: CASSIDGQETQYF. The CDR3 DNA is TGTGCCAGTAGTATAGACGGCCAAGAGACCCAGTACTTC.

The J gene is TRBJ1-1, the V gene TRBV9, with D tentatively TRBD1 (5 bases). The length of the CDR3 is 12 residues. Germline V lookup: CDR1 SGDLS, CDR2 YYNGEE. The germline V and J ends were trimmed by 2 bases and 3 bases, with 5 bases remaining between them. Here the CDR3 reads CASSVGDTEAFF. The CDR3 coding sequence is TGTGCCAGCAGCGTGGGGGACACTGAAGCTTTCTTT. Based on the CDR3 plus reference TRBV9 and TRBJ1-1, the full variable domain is DSGVTQTPKHLITATGQRVTLRCSPRSGDLSVYWYQQSLDQGLQFLIQYYNGEERAKGNILERFSAQQFPDLHSELNLSSLELGDSALYFCASSVGDTEAFFGQGTRLTVV.

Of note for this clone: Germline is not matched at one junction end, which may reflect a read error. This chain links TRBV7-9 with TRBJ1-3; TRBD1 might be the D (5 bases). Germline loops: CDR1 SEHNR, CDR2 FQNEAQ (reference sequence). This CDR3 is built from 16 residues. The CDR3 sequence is CASEPRGGLETPGSNF. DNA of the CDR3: TGTGCCAGCGAACCAAGGGGCGGGCTGGAAACACCAGGGTCCAATTTT.

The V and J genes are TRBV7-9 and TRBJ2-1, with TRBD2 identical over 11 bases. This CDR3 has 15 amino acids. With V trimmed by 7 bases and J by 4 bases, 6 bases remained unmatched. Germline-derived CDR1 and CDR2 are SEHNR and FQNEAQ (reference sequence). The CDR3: CASTHTSGRYNEQFF. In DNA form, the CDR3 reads TGTGCCAGCACCCATACTAGCGGGAGATACAATGAGCAGTTCTTC.

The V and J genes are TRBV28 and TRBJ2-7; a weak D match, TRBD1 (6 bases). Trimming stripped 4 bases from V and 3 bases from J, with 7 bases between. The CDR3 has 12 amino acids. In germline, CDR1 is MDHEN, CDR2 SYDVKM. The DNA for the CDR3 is TGTGCCAGCAGTTGGACAGACTACGAGCAGTACTTC. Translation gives CASSWTDYEQYF.

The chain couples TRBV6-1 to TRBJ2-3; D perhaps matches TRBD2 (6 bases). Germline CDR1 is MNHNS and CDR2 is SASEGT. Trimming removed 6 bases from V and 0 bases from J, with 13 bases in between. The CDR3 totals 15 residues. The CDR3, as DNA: TGTGCCAGCAGCTATAGCGGTAGTAGCACAGATACGCAGTATTTT. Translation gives CASSYSGSSTDTQYF.

The CDR3 sequence is CASSEFRAYEQFF. The CDR3, as DNA: TGTGCCAGCAGTGAATTCAGGGCCTATGAGCAGTTCTTC. V usage is TRBV2 and J usage is TRBJ2-1, with a possible D match to TRBD1 (5 bases). Germline V lookup: CDR1 SNHLY, CDR2 FYNNEI. Trimming removed 2 bases from V and 8 bases from J, with 10 bases in between. This CDR3 is 13 amino acids long. Variable domain in full (rest from reference TRBV2 and TRBJ2-1): EPEVTQTPSHQVTQMGQEVILRCVPISNHLYFYWYRQILGQKVEFLVSFYNNEISEKSEIFDDQFSVERPDGSNFTLKIRSTKLEDSAMYFCASSEFRAYEQFFGPGTRLTVL.

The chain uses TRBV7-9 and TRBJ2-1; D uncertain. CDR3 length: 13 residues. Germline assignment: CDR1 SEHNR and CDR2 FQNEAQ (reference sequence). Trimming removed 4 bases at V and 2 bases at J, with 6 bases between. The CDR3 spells CASSSPAYNEQFF. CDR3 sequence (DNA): TGTGCCAGCAGCTCCCCTGCCTACAATGAGCAGTTCTTC. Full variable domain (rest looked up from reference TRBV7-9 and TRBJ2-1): DTGVSQNPRHKITKRGQNVTFRCDPISEHNRLYWYRQTLGQGPEFLTYFQNEAQLEKSRLLSDRFSAERPKGSFSTLEIQRTEQGDSAMYLCASSSPAYNEQFFGPGTRLTVL.

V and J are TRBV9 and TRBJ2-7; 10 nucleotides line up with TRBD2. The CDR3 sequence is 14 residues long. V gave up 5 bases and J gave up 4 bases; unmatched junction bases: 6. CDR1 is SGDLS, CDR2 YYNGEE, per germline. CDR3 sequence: CASSLLAGAYEQYF. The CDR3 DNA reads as TGTGCCAGCAGTCTTCTAGCGGGAGCGTACGAGCAGTACTTC.

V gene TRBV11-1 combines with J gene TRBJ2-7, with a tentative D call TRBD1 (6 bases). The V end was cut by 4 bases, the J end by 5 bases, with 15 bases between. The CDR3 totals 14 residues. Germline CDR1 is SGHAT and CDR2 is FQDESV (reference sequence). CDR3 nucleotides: TGTGCCAGCAGCTCTACAGGGAATCGGAACGAGCAGTACTTC. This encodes CASSSTGNRNEQYF. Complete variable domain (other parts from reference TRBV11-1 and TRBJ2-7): EAEVAQSPRYKITEKSQAVAFWCDPISGHATLYWYRQILGQGPELLVQFQDESVVDDSQLPKDRFSAERLKGVDSTLKIQPAELGDSAMYLCASSSTGNRNEQYFGPGTRLTVT.

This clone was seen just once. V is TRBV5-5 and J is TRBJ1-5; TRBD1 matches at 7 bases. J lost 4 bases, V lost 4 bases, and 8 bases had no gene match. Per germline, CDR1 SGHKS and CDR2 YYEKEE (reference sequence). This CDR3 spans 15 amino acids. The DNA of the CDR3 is TGTGCCAGCAGCACAGGGGAGGGGGTAAATCAGCCCCAGCATTTT. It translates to CASSTGEGVNQPQHF.

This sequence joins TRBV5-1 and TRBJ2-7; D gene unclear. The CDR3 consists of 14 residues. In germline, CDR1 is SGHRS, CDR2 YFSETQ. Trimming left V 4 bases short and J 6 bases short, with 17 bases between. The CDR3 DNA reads TGCGCCAGCAGCCCCAGGTCCGAGACAACCGAGCAGTACTTC. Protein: CASSPRSETTEQYF.

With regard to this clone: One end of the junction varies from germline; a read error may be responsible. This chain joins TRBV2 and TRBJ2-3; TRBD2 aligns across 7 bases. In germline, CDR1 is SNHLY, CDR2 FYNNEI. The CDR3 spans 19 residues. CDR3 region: CVSTSEGEGAGPSTDTQYF. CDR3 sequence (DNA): TGTGTCAGCACGAGTGAAGGGGAGGGAGCGGGCCCTTCCACAGATACGCAGTATTTT.

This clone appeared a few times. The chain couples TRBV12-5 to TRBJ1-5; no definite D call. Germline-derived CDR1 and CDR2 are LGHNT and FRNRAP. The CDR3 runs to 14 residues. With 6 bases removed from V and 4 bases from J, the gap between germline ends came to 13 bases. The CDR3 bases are TGTGCTAGTGGACTAACGCTTGGGAATCAGCCCCAGCATTTT. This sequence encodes CASGLTLGNQPQHF.

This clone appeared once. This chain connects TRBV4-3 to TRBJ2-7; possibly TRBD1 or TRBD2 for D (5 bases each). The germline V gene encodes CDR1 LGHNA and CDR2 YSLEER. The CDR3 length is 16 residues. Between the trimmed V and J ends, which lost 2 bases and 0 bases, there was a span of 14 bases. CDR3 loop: CASSQSRDLSSYEQYF. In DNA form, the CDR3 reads TGCGCCAGCAGCCAATCTCGGGACCTTAGCTCCTACGAGCAGTACTTC.

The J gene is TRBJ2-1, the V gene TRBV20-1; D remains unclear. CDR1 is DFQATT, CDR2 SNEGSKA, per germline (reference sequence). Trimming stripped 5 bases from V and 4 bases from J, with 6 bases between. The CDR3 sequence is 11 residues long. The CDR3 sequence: CSASYYNEQFF. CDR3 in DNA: TGCAGTGCTTCTTATTACAATGAGCAGTTCTTC.

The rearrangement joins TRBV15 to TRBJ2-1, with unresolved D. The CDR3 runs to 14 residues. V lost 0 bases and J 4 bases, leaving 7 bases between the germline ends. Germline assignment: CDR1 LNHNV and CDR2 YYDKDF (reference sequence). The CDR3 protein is CATSRDGGYNEQFF. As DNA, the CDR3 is TGTGCCACCAGCAGAGATGGTGGTTACAATGAGCAGTTCTTC.

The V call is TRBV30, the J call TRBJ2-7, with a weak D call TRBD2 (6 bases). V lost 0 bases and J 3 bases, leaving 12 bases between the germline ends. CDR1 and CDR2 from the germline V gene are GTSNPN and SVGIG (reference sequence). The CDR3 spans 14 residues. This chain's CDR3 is CAWSVSASVYEQYF. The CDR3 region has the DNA TGTGCCTGGAGTGTGAGTGCTAGCGTCTACGAGCAGTACTTC.

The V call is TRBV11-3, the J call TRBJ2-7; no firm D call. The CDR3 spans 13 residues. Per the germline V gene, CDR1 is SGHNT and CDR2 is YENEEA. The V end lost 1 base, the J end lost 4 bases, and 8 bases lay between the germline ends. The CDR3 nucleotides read TGTGCCAGCAGCTTAGGCCCGCAGTACGAGCAGTACTTC. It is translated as CASSLGPQYEQYF. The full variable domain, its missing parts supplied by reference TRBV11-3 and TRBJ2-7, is EAGVVQSPRYKIIEKKQPVAFWCNPISGHNTLYWYLQNLGQGPELLIRYENEEAVDDSQLPKDRFSAERLKGVDSTLKIQPAELGDSAVYLCASSLGPQYEQYFGPGTRLTVT.

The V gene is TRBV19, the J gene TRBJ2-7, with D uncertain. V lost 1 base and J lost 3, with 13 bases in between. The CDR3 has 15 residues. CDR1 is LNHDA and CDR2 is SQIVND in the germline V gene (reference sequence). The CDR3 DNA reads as TGTGCCAGTAGTATAGTTGGTAGTTGGGGCTACGAGCAGTACTTC. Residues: CASSIVGSWGYEQYF. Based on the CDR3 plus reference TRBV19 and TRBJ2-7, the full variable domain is DGGITQSPKYLFRKEGQNVTLSCEQNLNHDAMYWYRQDPGQGLRLIYYSQIVNDFQKGDIAEGYSVSREKKESFPLTVTSAQKNPTAFYLCASSIVGSWGYEQYFGPGTRLTVT.

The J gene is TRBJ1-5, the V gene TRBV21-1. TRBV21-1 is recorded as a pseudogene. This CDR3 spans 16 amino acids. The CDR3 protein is CASSLNGGARPWPQHF. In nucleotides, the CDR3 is TGTGCCAGCAGCCTGAACGGAGGGGCCAGACCCTGGCCCCAGCATTTT.

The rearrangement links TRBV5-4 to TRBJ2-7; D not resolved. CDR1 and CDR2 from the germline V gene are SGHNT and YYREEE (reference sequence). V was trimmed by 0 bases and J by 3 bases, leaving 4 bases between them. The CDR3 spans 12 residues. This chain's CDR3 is CASSLGGYEQYF. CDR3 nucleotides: TGTGCCAGCAGCTTGGGGGGCTACGAGCAGTACTTC.

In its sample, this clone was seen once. The chain's CDR3 is CASSSAPTRASNQPQHF. In DNA form, the CDR3 reads TGTGCCAGCAGCTCGGCGCCAACCAGGGCAAGCAATCAGCCCCAGCATTTT. The V and J genes are TRBV11-2 and TRBJ1-5; a weak D match, TRBD1 (5 bases). The CDR3 has 17 amino acids. CDR1 and CDR2 (germline): SGHAT, FQNNGV. V was clipped by 4 bases and J by 1 base, with 17 bases between them.

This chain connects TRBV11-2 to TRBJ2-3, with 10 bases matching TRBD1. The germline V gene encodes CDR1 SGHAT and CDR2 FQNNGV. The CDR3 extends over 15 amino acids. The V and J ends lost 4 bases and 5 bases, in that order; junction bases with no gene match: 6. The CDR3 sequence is CASSSGQGGGDTQYF. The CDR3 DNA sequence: TGTGCCAGCAGCTCCGGACAGGGGGGAGGAGATACGCAGTATTTT.

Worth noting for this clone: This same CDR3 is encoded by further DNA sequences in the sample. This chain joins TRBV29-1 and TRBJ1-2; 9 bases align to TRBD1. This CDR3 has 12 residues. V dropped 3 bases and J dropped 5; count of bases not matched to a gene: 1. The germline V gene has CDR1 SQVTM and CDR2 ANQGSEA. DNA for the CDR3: TGCAGCGTTGACGGGACAGGGTATGGCTACACCTTC. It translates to CSVDGTGYGYTF.

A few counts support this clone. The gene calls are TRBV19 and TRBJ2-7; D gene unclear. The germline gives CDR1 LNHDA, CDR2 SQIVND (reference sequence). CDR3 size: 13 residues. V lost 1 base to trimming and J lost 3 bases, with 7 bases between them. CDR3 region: CASSIVAGYEQYF. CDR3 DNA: TGTGCCAGTAGTATAGTGGCCGGCTACGAGCAGTACTTC.

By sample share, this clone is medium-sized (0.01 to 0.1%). CDR3 nucleotide sequence: TGTGCCAGCAGCTTAGGGTTCGGGGTTGGCTACACCTTC. Its translation: CASSLGFGVGYTF. The chain recombines TRBV7-8 with TRBJ1-2; D call uncertain. CDR1 is SGHVS, CDR2 FQNEAQ, per germline. V lost 1 base and J 7 bases, leaving 10 bases between the germline ends. The CDR3 is made up of 13 amino acids.

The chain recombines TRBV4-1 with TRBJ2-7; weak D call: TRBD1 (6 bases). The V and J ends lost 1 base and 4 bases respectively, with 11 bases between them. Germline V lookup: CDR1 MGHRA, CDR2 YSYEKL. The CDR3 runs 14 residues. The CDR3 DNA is TGCGCCAGCAGCCAAGGACAGGCGAATTACGAGCAGTACTTC. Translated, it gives CASSQGQANYEQYF.

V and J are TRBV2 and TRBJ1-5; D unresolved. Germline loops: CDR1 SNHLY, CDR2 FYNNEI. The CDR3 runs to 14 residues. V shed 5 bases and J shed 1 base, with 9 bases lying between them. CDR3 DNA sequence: TGTGCCAGCAGTTTCACCCTGAGCAATCAGCCCCAGCATTTT. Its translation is CASSFTLSNQPQHF.